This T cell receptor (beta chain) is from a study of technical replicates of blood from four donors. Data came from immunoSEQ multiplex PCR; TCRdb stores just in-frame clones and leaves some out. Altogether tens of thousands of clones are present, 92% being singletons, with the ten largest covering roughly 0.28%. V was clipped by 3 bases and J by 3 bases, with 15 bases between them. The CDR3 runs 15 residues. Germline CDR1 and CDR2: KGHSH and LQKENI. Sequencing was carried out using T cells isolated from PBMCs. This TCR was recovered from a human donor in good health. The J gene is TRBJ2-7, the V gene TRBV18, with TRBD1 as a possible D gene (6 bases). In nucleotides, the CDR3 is TGTGCCAGCTCACCTACAACACAGGGCGGCTACGAGCAGTACTTC. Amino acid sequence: CASSPTTQGGYEQYF.